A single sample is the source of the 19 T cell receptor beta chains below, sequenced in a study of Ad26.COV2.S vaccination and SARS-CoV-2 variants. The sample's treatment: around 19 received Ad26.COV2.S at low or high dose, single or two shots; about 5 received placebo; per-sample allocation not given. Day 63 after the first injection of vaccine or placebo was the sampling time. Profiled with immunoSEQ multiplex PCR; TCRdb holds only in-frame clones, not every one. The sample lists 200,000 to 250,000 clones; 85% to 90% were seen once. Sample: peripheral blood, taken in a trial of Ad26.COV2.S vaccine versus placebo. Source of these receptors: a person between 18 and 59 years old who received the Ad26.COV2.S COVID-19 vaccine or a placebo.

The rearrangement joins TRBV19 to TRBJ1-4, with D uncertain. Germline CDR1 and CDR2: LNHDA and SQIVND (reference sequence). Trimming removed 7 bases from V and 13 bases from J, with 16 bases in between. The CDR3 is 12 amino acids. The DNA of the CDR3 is TGTGCCAGTACCCCCGGGAGAGGCGGACTGTTTTTT. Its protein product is CASTPGRGGLFF.

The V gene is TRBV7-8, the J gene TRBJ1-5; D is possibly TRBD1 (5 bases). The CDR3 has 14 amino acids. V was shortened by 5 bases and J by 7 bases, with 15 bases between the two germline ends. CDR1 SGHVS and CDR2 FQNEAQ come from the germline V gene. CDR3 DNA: TGTGCCAGCAGCCCCCAGAGGGGAGGCCAGCCCCAGCATTTT. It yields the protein CASSPQRGGQPQHF. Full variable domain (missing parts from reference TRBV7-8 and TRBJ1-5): GAGVSQSPRYKVAKRGQDVALRCDPISGHVSLFWYQQALGQGPEFLTYFQNEAQLDKSGLPSDRFFAERPEGSVSTLKIQRTQQEDSAVYLCASSPQRGGQPQHFGDGTRLSIL.

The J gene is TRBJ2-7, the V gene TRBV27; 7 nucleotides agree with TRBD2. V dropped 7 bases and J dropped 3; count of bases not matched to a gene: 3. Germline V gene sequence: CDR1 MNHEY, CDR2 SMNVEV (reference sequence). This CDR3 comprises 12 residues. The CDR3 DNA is TGTGCCAGCAAGAGCGGGAACTACGAGCAGTACTTC. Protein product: CASKSGNYEQYF.

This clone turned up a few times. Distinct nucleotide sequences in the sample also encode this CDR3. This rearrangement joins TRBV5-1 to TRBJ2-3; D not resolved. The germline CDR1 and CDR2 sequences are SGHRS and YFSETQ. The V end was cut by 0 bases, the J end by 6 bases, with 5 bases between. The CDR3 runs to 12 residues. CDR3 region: CASSLGLDTQYF. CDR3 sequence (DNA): TGCGCCAGCAGCTTGGGCCTGGATACGCAGTATTTT.

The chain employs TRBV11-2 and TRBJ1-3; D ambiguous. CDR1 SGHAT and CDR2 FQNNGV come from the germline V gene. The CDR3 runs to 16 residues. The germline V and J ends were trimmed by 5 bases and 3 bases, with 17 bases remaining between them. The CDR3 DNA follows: TGTGCCAGCAGCCCAGATAGTAGAGGAAGTGGAAACACCATATATTTT. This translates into CASSPDSRGSGNTIYF.

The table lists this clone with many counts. CDR3 DNA sequence: TGTGCCAGCAGAGAACAGTACCCGCCCCTCTTCTATGGCTACACCTTC. This sequence encodes CASREQYPPLFYGYTF. This chain joins TRBV28 and TRBJ1-2; D is unclear. The CDR3 covers 16 residues. Germline CDR1 reads MDHEN; CDR2 reads SYDVKM. V was cut by 6 bases and J by 4 bases, with 21 bases left in between.

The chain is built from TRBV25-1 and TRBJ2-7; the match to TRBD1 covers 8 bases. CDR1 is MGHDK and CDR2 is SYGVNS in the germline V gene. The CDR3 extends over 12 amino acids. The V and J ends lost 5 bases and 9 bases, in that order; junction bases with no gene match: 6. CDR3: CASSQIGTGQYF. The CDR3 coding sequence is TGTGCCAGCAGTCAAATCGGGACAGGGCAGTACTTC.

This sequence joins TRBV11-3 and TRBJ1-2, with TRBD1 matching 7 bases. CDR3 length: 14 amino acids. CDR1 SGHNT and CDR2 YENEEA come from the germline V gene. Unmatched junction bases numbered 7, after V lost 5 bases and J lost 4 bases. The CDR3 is CASSDRATGYGYTF. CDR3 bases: TGTGCCAGCAGCGACAGGGCCACGGGCTATGGCTACACCTTC.

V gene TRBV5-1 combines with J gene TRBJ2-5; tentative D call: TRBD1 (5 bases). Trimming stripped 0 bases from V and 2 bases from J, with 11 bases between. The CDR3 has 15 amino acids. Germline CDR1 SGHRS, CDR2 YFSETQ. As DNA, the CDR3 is TGCGCCAGCAGCTTGGCATTGGGGCGGCAAGAGACCCAGTACTTC. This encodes CASSLALGRQETQYF. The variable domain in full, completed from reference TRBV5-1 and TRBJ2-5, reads KAGVTQTPRYLIKTRGQQVTLSCSPISGHRSVSWYQQTPGQGLQFLFEYFSETQRNKGNFPGRFSGRQFSNSRSEMNVSTLELGDSALYLCASSLALGRQETQYFGPGTRLLVL.

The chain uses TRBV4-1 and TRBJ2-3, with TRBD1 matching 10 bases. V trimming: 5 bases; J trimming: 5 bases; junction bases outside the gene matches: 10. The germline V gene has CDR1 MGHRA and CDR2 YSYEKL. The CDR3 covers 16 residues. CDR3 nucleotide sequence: TGCGCCAGCAGCGGCCGGGACAGGGGATCGGGAGATACGCAGTATTTT. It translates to CASSGRDRGSGDTQYF.

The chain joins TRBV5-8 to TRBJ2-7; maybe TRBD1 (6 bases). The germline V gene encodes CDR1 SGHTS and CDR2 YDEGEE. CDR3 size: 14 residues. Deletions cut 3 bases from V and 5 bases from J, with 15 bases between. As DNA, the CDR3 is TGTGCCAGCAGCTCCCCAAGTGGGGGCGACGAGCAGTACTTC. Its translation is CASSSPSGGDEQYF.

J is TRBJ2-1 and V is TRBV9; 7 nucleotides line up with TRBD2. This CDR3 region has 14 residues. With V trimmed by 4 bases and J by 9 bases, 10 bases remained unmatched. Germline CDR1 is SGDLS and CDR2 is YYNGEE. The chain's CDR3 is CASSFSGDASEQFF. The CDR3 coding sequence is TGTGCCAGCAGCTTCAGCGGGGACGCTAGTGAGCAGTTCTTC. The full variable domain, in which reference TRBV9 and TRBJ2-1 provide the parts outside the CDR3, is DSGVTQTPKHLITATGQRVTLRCSPRSGDLSVYWYQQSLDQGLQFLIQYYNGEERAKGNILERFSAQQFPDLHSELNLSSLELGDSALYFCASSFSGDASEQFFGPGTRLTVL.

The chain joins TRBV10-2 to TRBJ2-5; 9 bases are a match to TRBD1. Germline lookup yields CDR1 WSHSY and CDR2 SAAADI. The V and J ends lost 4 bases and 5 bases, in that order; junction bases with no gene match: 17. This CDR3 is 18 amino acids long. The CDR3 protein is CASSGSGTGIPRWETQYF. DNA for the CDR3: TGCGCCAGCAGTGGGTCCGGGACAGGGATCCCCAGATGGGAGACCCAGTACTTC.

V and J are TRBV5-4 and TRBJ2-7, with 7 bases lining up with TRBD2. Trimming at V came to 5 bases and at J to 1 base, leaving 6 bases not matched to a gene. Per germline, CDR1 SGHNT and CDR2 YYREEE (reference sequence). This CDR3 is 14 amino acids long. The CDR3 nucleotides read TGTGCCAGCAGTTCCCAGCGGGGTTCCTACGAGCAGTACTTC. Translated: CASSSQRGSYEQYF. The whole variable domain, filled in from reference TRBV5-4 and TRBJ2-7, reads ETGVTQSPTHLIKTRGQQVTLRCSSQSGHNTVSWYQQALGQGPQFIFQYYREEENGRGNFPPRFSGLQFPNYSSELNVNALELDDSALYLCASSSQRGSYEQYFGPGTRLTVT.

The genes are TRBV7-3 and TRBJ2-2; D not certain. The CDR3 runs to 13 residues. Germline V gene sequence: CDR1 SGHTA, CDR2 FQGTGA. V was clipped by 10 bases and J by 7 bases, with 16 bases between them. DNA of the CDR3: TGTGCCACCCAAGGCCCGCCAGGCGGGGAGCTGTTTTTT. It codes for CATQGPPGGELFF.

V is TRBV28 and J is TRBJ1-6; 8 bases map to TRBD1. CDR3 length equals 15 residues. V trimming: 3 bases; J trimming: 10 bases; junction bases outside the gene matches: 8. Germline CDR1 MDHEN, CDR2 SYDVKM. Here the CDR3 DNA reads TGTGCCAGCAGTTTGAAGCAGGGGGCTCGGTCACCCCTCCACTTT. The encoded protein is CASSLKQGARSPLHF.

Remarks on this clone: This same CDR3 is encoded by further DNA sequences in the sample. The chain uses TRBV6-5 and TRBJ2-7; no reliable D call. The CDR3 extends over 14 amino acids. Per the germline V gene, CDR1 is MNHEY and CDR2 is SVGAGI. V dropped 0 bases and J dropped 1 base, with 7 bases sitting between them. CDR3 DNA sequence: TGTGCCAGCAGTTACTCGTACAGTTCCTACGAGCAGTACTTC. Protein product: CASSYSYSSYEQYF.

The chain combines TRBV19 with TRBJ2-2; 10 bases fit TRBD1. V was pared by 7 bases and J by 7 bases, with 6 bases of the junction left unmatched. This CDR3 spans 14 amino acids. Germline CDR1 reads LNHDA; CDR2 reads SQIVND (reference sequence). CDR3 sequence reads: CASTKTGGGGELFF. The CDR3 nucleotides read TGTGCCAGTACCAAGACAGGGGGCGGCGGGGAGCTGTTTTTT.

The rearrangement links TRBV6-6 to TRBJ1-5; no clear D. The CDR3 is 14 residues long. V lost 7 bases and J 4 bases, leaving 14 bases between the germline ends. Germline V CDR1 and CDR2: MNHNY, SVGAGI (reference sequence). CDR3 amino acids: CASTRTAGNQPQHF. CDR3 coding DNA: TGTGCCAGCACCCGGACGGCTGGGAATCAGCCCCAGCATTTT.